This is a list of T cell receptor beta chains from one sample in a study of blood T cell repertoires in COVID-19. Some clones are missing from TCRdb's copy, which holds only in-frame ones; the method was immunoSEQ multiplex PCR. The sample records roughly 80,000 clones, roughly 86% being singletons. The sample was peripheral blood. The origin of the receptors is a woman aged 55-69 years with acute or convalescent COVID-19. Each CDR3 is given with its conserved first and last residue. The D gene is left open where the match is weak. Some rows mark clone size as missing; the rest say once, few, many or name a class of expanded clone.

abundance: -; d_gene: -; v_gene: TRBV19; j_gene: TRBJ2-1; CDR3aa: CASSRWITPGNEQFF; CDR3nt: TGTGCCAGTAGTAGGTGGATAACTCCAGGGAATGAGCAGTTCTTC
abundance: -; d_gene: TRBD1; v_gene: TRBV28; j_gene: TRBJ1-1; CDR3aa: CASRVEGATEAFF; CDR3nt: TGTGCCAGCAGGGTAGAGGGGGCCACTGAAGCTTTCTTT
abundance: -; d_gene: TRBD1; v_gene: TRBV19; j_gene: TRBJ1-5; CDR3aa: CASSRQGGYNQPQHF; CDR3nt: TGTGCCAGTAGTCGACAGGGGGGATACAATCAGCCCCAGCATTTT
abundance: -; d_gene: -; v_gene: TRBV27; j_gene: TRBJ2-7; CDR3aa: CASMSRETSYEQYF; CDR3nt: TGTGCCAGCATGTCCCGGGAGACCTCCTACGAGCAGTACTTC
abundance: -; d_gene: -; v_gene: TRBV5-5; j_gene: TRBJ1-5; CDR3aa: CASSLGQQNPYQPQHF; CDR3nt: TGTGCCAGCAGCTTGGGACAGCAAAACCCTTATCAGCCCCAGCATTTT
abundance: once; d_gene: -; v_gene: TRBV14; j_gene: TRBJ1-3; CDR3aa: CASSPPGTGNTIYF; CDR3nt: TGTGCCAGCAGCCCCCCCGGGACAGGAAACACCATATATTTT
abundance: once; d_gene: TRBD1; v_gene: TRBV18; j_gene: TRBJ2-2; CDR3aa: CASSLAWTGSHTGELFF; CDR3nt: TGTGCCAGCTCACTAGCGTGGACAGGAAGCCACACCGGGGAGCTGTTTTTT
abundance: -; d_gene: -; v_gene: TRBV19; j_gene: TRBJ2-3; CDR3aa: CASSSGWGDTQYF; CDR3nt: TGTGCCAGTAGCTCGGGGTGGGGAGATACGCAGTATTTT
abundance: -; d_gene: TRBD2; v_gene: TRBV5-1; j_gene: TRBJ2-5; CDR3aa: CVSKASGPQETQYF; CDR3nt: TGCGTCAGCAAGGCTAGCGGTCCCCAAGAGACCCAGTACTTC
abundance: -; d_gene: -; v_gene: TRBV6-5; j_gene: TRBJ1-2; CDR3aa: CASSYGLSYGYTF; CDR3nt: TGTGCCAGCAGTTACGGACTTTCCTATGGCTACACCTTC
abundance: -; d_gene: TRBD1; v_gene: TRBV19; j_gene: TRBJ2-2; CDR3aa: CASSMPTGRNTGELFF; CDR3nt: TGTGCCAGTAGTATGCCGACAGGGAGGAACACCGGGGAGCTGTTTTTT
abundance: -; d_gene: TRBD2; v_gene: TRBV28; j_gene: TRBJ2-4; CDR3aa: CASSFSWEGKNIQYF; CDR3nt: TGTGCCAGCAGTTTTTCTTGGGAGGGCAAAAACATTCAGTACTTC
abundance: -; d_gene: TRBD1; v_gene: TRBV14; j_gene: TRBJ1-1; CDR3aa: CASSFYDRATEAFF; CDR3nt: TGTGCCAGCAGCTTTTACGACAGGGCCACTGAAGCTTTCTTT
abundance: -; d_gene: -; v_gene: TRBV24-1; j_gene: TRBJ2-5; CDR3aa: CATSDPRGPRTQYF; CDR3nt: TGTGCCACCAGTGACCCTAGGGGCCCGCGAACCCAGTACTTC
abundance: once; d_gene: TRBD2; v_gene: TRBV9; j_gene: TRBJ2-1; CDR3aa: CASRPDLAGGYNEQFF; CDR3nt: TGTGCCAGCAGGCCAGACCTAGCGGGAGGCTACAATGAGCAGTTCTTC
abundance: -; d_gene: TRBD1; v_gene: TRBV5-5; j_gene: TRBJ1-2; CDR3aa: CASSQGGGTTNYGYTF; CDR3nt: TGTGCCAGCAGCCAGGGGGGCGGGACAACTAACTATGGCTACACCTTC
abundance: -; d_gene: TRBD1; v_gene: TRBV5-1; j_gene: TRBJ2-7; CDR3aa: CASSLVGGTGREQYF; CDR3nt: TGCGCCAGCAGCTTGGTAGGCGGGACAGGGCGCGAGCAGTACTTC
abundance: -; d_gene: -; v_gene: TRBV29-1; j_gene: TRBJ1-2; CDR3aa: CSVSDWDYGYTF; CDR3nt: TGCAGCGTCTCAGACTGGGACTATGGCTACACCTTC
abundance: -; d_gene: TRBD1; v_gene: TRBV27; j_gene: TRBJ2-1; CDR3aa: CASSFAGTGVDEQFF; CDR3nt: TGTGCCAGCAGTTTCGCGGGGACAGGTGTCGATGAGCAGTTCTTC
abundance: -; d_gene: TRBD1; v_gene: TRBV10-3; j_gene: TRBJ1-5; CDR3aa: CAISEAGQNFHQPQHF; CDR3nt: TGTGCCATCAGTGAGGCGGGACAGAACTTCCATCAGCCCCAGCATTTT
abundance: -; d_gene: TRBD1; v_gene: TRBV3-1/TRBV3-2; j_gene: TRBJ1-1; CDR3aa: CASSQAHEGANTEAFF; CDR3nt: TGTGCCAGCAGCCAAGCCCACGAGGGGGCTAACACTGAAGCTTTCTTT
abundance: -; d_gene: TRBD2; v_gene: TRBV2; j_gene: TRBJ2-1; CDR3aa: CASRRASGGAHEQFF; CDR3nt: TGTGCCAGTCGCCGAGCTAGCGGGGGGGCTCATGAGCAGTTCTTC
abundance: -; d_gene: -; v_gene: TRBV30; j_gene: TRBJ2-2; CDR3aa: CAWRNSGRTGELFF; CDR3nt: TGTGCCTGGAGAAATAGCGGAAGGACCGGGGAGCTGTTTTTT
abundance: -; d_gene: -; v_gene: TRBV3-1/TRBV3-2; j_gene: TRBJ1-5; CDR3aa: CASSRGVEGDQPQHF; CDR3nt: TGTGCCAGCAGCCGGGGGGTAGAAGGTGATCAGCCCCAGCATTTT
abundance: -; d_gene: -; v_gene: TRBV27; j_gene: TRBJ2-7; CDR3aa: CASRDRTPPYEQYF; CDR3nt: TGTGCCAGCAGGGACAGAACCCCCCCCTACGAGCAGTACTTC
abundance: -; d_gene: -; v_gene: TRBV24-1; j_gene: TRBJ2-2; CDR3aa: CATSDFRVGTGELFF; CDR3nt: TGTGCCACCAGTGATTTCAGGGTAGGGACCGGGGAGCTGTTTTTT
abundance: -; d_gene: -; v_gene: TRBV4-3; j_gene: TRBJ1-1; CDR3aa: CASSQEGRNTEAFF; CDR3nt: TGCGCCAGCAGCCAGGAGGGTCGGAACACTGAAGCTTTCTTT
abundance: -; d_gene: TRBD1; v_gene: TRBV30; j_gene: TRBJ1-1; CDR3aa: CAWSSQGGAEAFF; CDR3nt: TGTGCCTGGAGTTCGCAGGGGGGTGCTGAAGCTTTCTTT
abundance: -; d_gene: -; v_gene: TRBV7-3; j_gene: TRBJ2-2; CDR3aa: CASSPYGTPNTGELFF; CDR3nt: TGTGCCAGCAGCCCGTACGGGACACCAAACACCGGGGAGCTGTTTTTT
abundance: -; d_gene: -; v_gene: TRBV19; j_gene: TRBJ2-1; CDR3aa: CASSIDPRRGEQFF; CDR3nt: TGTGCCAGTAGTATAGATCCTAGAAGGGGTGAGCAGTTCTTC
abundance: -; d_gene: -; v_gene: TRBV28; j_gene: TRBJ1-4; CDR3aa: CASSRGQIYWRNEKLFF; CDR3nt: TGTGCCAGCAGTCGCGGCCAAATTTACTGGAGGAATGAAAAACTGTTTTTT
abundance: -; d_gene: -; v_gene: TRBV12-1; j_gene: TRBJ2-1; CDR3aa: CASSFEETSRVFNEQFF; CDR3nt: TGTGCCAGCAGCTTTGAGGAGACTAGCAGGGTGTTCAATGAGCAGTTCTTC
abundance: -; d_gene: TRBD2; v_gene: TRBV9; j_gene: TRBJ2-1; CDR3aa: CASSVGLAGGEQFF; CDR3nt: TGTGCCAGCAGCGTCGGTCTAGCGGGGGGTGAGCAGTTCTTC
abundance: -; d_gene: -; v_gene: TRBV18; j_gene: TRBJ2-1; CDR3aa: CASSPIKGGGGNEQFF; CDR3nt: TGTGCCAGCTCACCCATTAAGGGGGGGGGTGGCAATGAGCAGTTCTTC
abundance: -; d_gene: -; v_gene: TRBV13; j_gene: TRBJ2-7; CDR3aa: CASRGLARPSNSYEQYF; CDR3nt: TGTGCCAGCAGAGGGCTAGCGAGACCTTCGAACTCCTACGAGCAGTACTTC
abundance: -; d_gene: TRBD1; v_gene: TRBV5-1; j_gene: TRBJ1-5; CDR3aa: CASSLDQTGGNQPQHF; CDR3nt: TGCGCCAGCAGCTTGGACCAGACAGGGGGCAATCAGCCCCAGCATTTT
abundance: once; d_gene: -; v_gene: TRBV18; j_gene: TRBJ2-2; CDR3aa: CASASPEGTGELFF; CDR3nt: TGTGCCAGCGCATCCCCCGAGGGCACCGGGGAGCTGTTTTTT
abundance: -; d_gene: -; v_gene: TRBV7-2; j_gene: TRBJ2-7; CDR3aa: CASSLQRIRGNYEQYF; CDR3nt: TGTGCCAGCAGCCTCCAGCGTATTCGGGGGAATTACGAGCAGTACTTC
abundance: -; d_gene: -; v_gene: TRBV5-1; j_gene: TRBJ1-1; CDR3aa: CASSTGLFENTEAFF; CDR3nt: TGCGCCAGCAGCACCGGTTTGTTCGAGAACACTGAAGCTTTCTTT
abundance: -; d_gene: TRBD1; v_gene: TRBV14; j_gene: TRBJ2-7; CDR3aa: CASSHKQGFEQYF; CDR3nt: TGTGCCAGCAGCCATAAACAGGGGTTCGAGCAGTACTTC
abundance: -; d_gene: -; v_gene: TRBV29-1; j_gene: TRBJ1-4; CDR3aa: CSVRDTADEKLFF; CDR3nt: TGCAGCGTCCGGGACACAGCCGACGAAAAACTGTTTTTT
abundance: -; d_gene: TRBD1; v_gene: TRBV7-2; j_gene: TRBJ2-3; CDR3aa: CASSFRTGRADTQYF; CDR3nt: TGTGCCAGCAGCTTCCGGACAGGGCGAGCAGATACGCAGTATTTT
abundance: -; d_gene: -; v_gene: TRBV30; j_gene: TRBJ1-2; CDR3aa: CAWSVQYYGYTF; CDR3nt: TGTGCCTGGAGTGTACAATACTATGGCTACACCTTC
abundance: once; d_gene: -; v_gene: TRBV11-2; j_gene: TRBJ2-5; CDR3aa: CASSFNSQGQETQYF; CDR3nt: TGTGCCAGCAGCTTCAACTCGCAGGGACAAGAGACCCAGTACTTC
abundance: -; d_gene: -; v_gene: TRBV7-9; j_gene: TRBJ2-5; CDR3aa: CASINQPPGRSPQETQYF; CDR3nt: TGTGCCAGCATCAACCAACCCCCAGGCAGAAGCCCCCAGGAGACCCAGTACTTC
abundance: many; d_gene: -; v_gene: TRBV3-1/TRBV3-2; j_gene: TRBJ2-7; CDR3aa: CARTGRSSYEQYF; CDR3nt: TGTGCCAGGACCGGAAGGAGTTCCTACGAGCAGTACTTC
abundance: -; d_gene: TRBD1; v_gene: TRBV5-1; j_gene: TRBJ2-3; CDR3aa: CASKSSPGTGGLDTQYF; CDR3nt: TGCGCCAGCAAAAGTTCACCCGGGACAGGGGGCCTAGATACGCAGTATTTT
abundance: -; d_gene: -; v_gene: TRBV4-3; j_gene: TRBJ1-1; CDR3aa: CASSQDLRARYGAEAFF; CDR3nt: TGCGCCAGCAGCCAAGATCTTCGAGCGCGCTATGGCGCTGAAGCTTTCTTT
abundance: few; d_gene: TRBD2; v_gene: TRBV5-1; j_gene: TRBJ2-3; CDR3aa: CASSLAGDGTDTQYF; CDR3nt: TGCGCCAGCAGCCTAGCGGGAGACGGCACAGATACGCAGTATTTT
abundance: once; d_gene: -; v_gene: TRBV12-3/TRBV12-4; j_gene: TRBJ1-2; CDR3aa: CASSSTVGYTF; CDR3nt: TGTGCCAGCAGTTCGACAGTAGGCTACACCTTC
abundance: -; d_gene: -; v_gene: TRBV3-1/TRBV3-2; j_gene: TRBJ2-2; CDR3aa: CASSPRPGGVTGELFF; CDR3nt: TGTGCCAGCAGCCCCCGCCCCGGAGGGGTAACCGGGGAGCTGTTTTTT
abundance: -; d_gene: -; v_gene: TRBV19; j_gene: TRBJ2-1; CDR3aa: CASSMKVNSPGEQFF; CDR3nt: TGTGCCAGTAGTATGAAGGTAAACTCCCCGGGGGAGCAGTTCTTC
abundance: few; d_gene: -; v_gene: TRBV7-9; j_gene: TRBJ2-7; CDR3aa: CASSRNRALNPIYEQYF; CDR3nt: TGTGCCAGCAGCCGTAACAGGGCCCTAAACCCCATTTACGAGCAGTACTTC
abundance: few; d_gene: TRBD1; v_gene: TRBV25-1; j_gene: TRBJ1-6; CDR3aa: CASRNRGSSPLHF; CDR3nt: TGTGCCAGCAGGAACAGGGGGAGTTCACCCCTCCACTTT